These 2 T cell receptor beta chains came from one sample sequenced in a study of CD4 and CD8 cells across lung adenocarcinoma regions. One entry per CDR3 protein results from TCRdb running MiXCR on the PCR reads. The table records some 20,000 distinct CDR3 sequences, about half of them present only once. Sequencing input: CD8+ T cells from the center of a lung tumor. The receptors were sampled from a female donor with lung adenocarcinoma. The CD4 and CD8 labels of this study may be unreliable.

CDR3 nucleotides: TGTGCCAGCAGCCCGTACTTGAACAATGAGCAGTTCTTC. Translation gives CASSPYLNNEQFF. V and J are TRBV7-2 and TRBJ2-1; D gene uncertain. The V end lost 5 bases, the J end lost 5 bases, and 10 bases lay between the germline ends. The V gene's germline CDR1 is SGHTA and CDR2 FQGNSA. The CDR3 has 13 residues.

The chain has TRBV7-9 and TRBJ2-1, with D perhaps matching TRBD2 (6 bases). V shed 5 bases and J shed 6 bases, with 20 bases lying between them. The CDR3 consists of 16 residues. The germline V gene encodes CDR1 SEHNR and CDR2 FQNEAQ (reference sequence). CDR3 amino acids: CASSDRTGGSINEQFF. The CDR3 DNA follows: TGTGCCAGCAGCGACCGGACTGGAGGGTCCATCAATGAGCAGTTCTTC. The full variable domain, in which reference TRBV7-9 and TRBJ2-1 provide the parts outside the CDR3, is DTGVSQNPRHKITKRGQNVTFRCDPISEHNRLYWYRQTLGQGPEFLTYFQNEAQLEKSRLLSDRFSAERPKGSFSTLEIQRTEQGDSAMYLCASSDRTGGSINEQFFGPGTRLTVL.